This paragraph reports one T cell receptor beta chain. The sample comes from a study of blood T cell repertoires in COVID-19. Only in-frame clones appear in the TCRdb table, and some are missing; sequencing was by immunoSEQ multiplex PCR. The sample has about 100,000 clones; 85% to 90% are singletons. The CDR3 covers 13 residues. The germline V gene has CDR1 LNHDA and CDR2 SQIVND (reference sequence). V lost 4 bases, J lost 8 bases, and 11 bases lay in between. This sequence originates from a human donor in a cohort sampled during active COVID-19. The chain uses TRBV19 and TRBJ1-4; D is perhaps TRBD1 (5 bases). The sequenced sample was peripheral blood. The CDR3 DNA follows: TGTGCCAGTAGTACCCAAAGGGGAGAAAAACTGTTTTTT. As protein: CASSTQRGEKLFF.